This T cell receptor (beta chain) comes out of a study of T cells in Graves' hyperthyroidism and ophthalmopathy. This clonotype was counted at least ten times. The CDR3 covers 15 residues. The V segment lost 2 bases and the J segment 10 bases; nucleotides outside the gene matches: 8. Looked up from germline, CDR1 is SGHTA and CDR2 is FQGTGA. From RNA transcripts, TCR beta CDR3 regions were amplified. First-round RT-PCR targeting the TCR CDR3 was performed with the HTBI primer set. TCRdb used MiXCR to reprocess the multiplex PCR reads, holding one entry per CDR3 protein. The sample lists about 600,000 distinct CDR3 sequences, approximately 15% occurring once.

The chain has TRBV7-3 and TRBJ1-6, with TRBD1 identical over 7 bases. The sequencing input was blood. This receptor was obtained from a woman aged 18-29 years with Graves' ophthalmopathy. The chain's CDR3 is CASSLAGDRDSPLHF. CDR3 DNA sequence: TGTGCCAGCAGCTTAGCGGGCGACAGGGACTCACCCCTCCACTTT.